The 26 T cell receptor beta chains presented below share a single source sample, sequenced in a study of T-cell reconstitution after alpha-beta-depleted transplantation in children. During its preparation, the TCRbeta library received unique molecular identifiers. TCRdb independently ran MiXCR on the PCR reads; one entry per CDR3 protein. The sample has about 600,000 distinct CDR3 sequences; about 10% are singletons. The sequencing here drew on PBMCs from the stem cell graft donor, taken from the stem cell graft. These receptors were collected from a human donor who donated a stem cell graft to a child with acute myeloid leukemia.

The CDR3 sequence: CASTRGGPELNIQYF. CDR3 nucleotide sequence: TGTGCCAGCACCAGGGGGGGGCCGGAGTTGAACATTCAGTACTTC. The V gene is TRBV6-2 or TRBV6-3, the J gene TRBJ2-4; the D gene could be TRBD1 or TRBD2 (7 bases each). Trimming left V 7 bases short and J 7 bases short, with 20 bases between. The CDR3 has 15 amino acids. The V gene's germline CDR1 is MNHEY and CDR2 SVGEGT.

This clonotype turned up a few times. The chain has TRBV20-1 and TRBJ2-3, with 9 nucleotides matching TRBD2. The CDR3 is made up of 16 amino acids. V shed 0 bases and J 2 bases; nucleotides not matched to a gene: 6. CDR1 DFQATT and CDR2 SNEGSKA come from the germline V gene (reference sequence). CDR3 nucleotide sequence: TGCAGTGCTAGAGATACCAGACTAGCGGTCACAGATACGCAGTATTTT. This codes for CSARDTRLAVTDTQYF.

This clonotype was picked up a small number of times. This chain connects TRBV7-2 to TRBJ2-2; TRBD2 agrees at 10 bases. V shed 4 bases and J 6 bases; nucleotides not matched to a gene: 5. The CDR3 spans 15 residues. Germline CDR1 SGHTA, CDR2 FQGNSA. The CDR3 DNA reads TGTGCCAGCAGCTACGGACTAGCGGCTTCCGGGGAGCTGTTTTTT. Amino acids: CASSYGLAASGELFF. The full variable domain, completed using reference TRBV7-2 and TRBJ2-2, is GAGVSQSPSNKVTEKGKDVELRCDPISGHTALYWYRQSLGQGLEFLIYFQGNSAPDKSGLPSDRFSAERTGGSVSTLTIQRTQQEDSAVYLCASSYGLAASGELFFGEGSRLTVL.

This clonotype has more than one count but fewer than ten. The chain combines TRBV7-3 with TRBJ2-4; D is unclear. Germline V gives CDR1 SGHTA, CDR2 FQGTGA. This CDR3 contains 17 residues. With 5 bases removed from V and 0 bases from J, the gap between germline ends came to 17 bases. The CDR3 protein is CASSLNPPGLAKNIQYF. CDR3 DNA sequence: TGTGCCAGCAGCCTAAACCCGCCCGGTCTAGCCAAAAACATTCAGTACTTC.

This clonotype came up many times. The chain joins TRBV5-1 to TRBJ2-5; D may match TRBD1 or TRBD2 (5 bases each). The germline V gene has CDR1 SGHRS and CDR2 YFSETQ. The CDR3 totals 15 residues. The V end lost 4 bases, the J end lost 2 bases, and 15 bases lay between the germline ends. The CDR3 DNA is TGCGCCAGCAGCAGTACGAGGTGGGGGCAAGAGACCCAGTACTTC. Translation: CASSSTRWGQETQYF.

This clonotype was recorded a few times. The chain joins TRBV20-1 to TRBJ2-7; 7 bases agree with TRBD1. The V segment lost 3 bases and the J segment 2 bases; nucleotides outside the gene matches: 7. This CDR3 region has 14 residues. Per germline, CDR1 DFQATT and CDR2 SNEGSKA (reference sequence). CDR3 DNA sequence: TGCAGTGCTAGTGGGTTGACAGGGACCTACGAGCAGTACTTC. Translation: CSASGLTGTYEQYF.

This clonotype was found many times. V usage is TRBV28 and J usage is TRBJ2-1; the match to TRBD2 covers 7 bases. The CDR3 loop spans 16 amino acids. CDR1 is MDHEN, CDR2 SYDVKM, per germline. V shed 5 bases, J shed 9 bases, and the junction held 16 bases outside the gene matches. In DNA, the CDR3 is TGTGCCAGCAGTCAAATCCTAGCGGTCCTAAGAGGTGAGCAGTTCTTC. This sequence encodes CASSQILAVLRGEQFF.

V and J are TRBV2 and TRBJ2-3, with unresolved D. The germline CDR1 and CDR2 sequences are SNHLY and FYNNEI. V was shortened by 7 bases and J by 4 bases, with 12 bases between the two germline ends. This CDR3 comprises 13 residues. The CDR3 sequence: CASKQMLADTQYF. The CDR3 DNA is TGTGCCAGCAAACAGATGCTCGCAGATACGCAGTATTTT.

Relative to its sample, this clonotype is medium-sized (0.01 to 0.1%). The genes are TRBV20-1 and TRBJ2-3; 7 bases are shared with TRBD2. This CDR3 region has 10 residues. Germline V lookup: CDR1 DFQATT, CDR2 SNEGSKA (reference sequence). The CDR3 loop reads CGGGTDTQYF. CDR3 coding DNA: TGCGGGGGGGGCACAGATACGCAGTATTTT.

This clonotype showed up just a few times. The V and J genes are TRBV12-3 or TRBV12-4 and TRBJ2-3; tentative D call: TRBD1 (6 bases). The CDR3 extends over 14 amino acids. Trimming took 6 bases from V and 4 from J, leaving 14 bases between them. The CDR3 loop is CASSGQFGSDTQYF. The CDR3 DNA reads TGTGCCAGCAGCGGACAGTTTGGGTCAGATACGCAGTATTTT.

CDR3 bases: TGTGCCAGCAGCTTAGTTCCTAGGGCGGGACTCTACGAGCAGTACTTC. It yields the protein CASSLVPRAGLYEQYF. This chain joins TRBV7-2 and TRBJ2-7; TRBD2 is a possible D gene (6 bases). Per the germline V gene, CDR1 is SGHTA and CDR2 is FQGNSA. V lost 1 base to trimming and J lost 3 bases, with 16 bases between them. The CDR3 has 16 amino acids. The full variable domain, its missing parts supplied by reference TRBV7-2 and TRBJ2-7, is GAGVSQSPSNKVTEKGKDVELRCDPISGHTALYWYRQSLGQGLEFLIYFQGNSAPDKSGLPSDRFSAERTGGSVSTLTIQRTQQEDSAVYLCASSLVPRAGLYEQYFGPGTRLTVT.

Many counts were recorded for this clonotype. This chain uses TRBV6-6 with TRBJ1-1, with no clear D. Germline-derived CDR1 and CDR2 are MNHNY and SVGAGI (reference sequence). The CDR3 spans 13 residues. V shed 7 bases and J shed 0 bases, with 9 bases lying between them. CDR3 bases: TGTGCCAGCACCGCCTCCCTGAACACTGAAGCTTTCTTT. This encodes CASTASLNTEAFF.

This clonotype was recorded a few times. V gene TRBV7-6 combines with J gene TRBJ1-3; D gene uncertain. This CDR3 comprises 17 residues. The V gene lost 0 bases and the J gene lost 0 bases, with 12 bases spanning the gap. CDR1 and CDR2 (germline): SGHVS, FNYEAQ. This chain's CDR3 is CASSLAPASSSGNTIYF. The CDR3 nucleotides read TGTGCCAGCAGCTTAGCCCCGGCATCGAGCTCTGGAAACACCATATATTTT.

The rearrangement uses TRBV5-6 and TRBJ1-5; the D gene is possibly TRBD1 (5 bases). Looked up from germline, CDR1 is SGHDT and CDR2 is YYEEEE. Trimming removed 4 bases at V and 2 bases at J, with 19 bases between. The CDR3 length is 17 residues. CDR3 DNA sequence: TGTGCCAGCAGCCGACGAAAAACAGGTCTCGGCAATCAGCCCCAGCATTTT. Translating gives CASSRRKTGLGNQPQHF.

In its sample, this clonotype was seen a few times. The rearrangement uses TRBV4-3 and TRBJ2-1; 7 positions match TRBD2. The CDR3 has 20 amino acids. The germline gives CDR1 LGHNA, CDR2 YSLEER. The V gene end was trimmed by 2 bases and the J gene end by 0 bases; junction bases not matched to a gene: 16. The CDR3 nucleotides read TGCGCCAGCAGCCAACAACCAGGACTAGGCGGGACGAGCTCCTACAATGAGCAGTTCTTC. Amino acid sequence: CASSQQPGLGGTSSYNEQFF.

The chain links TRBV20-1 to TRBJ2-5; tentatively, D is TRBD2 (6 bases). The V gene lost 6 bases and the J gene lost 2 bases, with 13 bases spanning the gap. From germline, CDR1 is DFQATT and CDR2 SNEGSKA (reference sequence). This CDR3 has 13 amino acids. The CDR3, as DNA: TGCAGTGCGAAAGATGGAGGGCAAGAGACCCAGTACTTC. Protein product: CSAKDGGQETQYF.

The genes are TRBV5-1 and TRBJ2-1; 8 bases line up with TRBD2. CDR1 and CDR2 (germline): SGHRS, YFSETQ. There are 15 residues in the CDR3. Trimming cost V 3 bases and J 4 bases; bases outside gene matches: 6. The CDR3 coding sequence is TGCGCCAGCAGCTCGACTAGCGAAGGTTACAATGAGCAGTTCTTC. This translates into CASSSTSEGYNEQFF.

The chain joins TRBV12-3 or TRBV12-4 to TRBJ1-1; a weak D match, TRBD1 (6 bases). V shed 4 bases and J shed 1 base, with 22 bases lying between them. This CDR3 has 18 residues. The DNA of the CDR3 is TGTGCCAGCAGTTCCACAGGGTTGCCGTCGAGTCAGAACACTGAAGCTTTCTTT. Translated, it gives CASSSTGLPSSQNTEAFF.

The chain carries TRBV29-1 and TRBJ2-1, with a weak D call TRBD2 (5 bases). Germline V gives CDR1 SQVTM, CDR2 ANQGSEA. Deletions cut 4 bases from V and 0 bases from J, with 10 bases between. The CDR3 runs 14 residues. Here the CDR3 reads CSVARAGSYNEQFF. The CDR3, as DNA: TGCAGCGTTGCGAGGGCGGGCTCCTACAATGAGCAGTTCTTC.

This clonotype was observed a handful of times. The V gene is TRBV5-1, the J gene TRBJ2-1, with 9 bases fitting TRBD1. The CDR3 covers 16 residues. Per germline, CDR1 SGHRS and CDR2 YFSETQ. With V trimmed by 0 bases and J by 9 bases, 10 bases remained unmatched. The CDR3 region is CASSLGLGTGLAEQFF. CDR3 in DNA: TGCGCCAGCAGCTTGGGATTGGGGACAGGGTTAGCTGAGCAGTTCTTC.

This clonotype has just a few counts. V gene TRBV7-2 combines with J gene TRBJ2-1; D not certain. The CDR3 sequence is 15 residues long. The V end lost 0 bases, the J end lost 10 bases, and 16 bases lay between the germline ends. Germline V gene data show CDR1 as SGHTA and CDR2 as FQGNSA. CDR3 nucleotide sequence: TGTGCCAGCAGCTTAGCTGCGGAAGCCCTCTCCGAGCAGTTCTTC. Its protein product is CASSLAAEALSEQFF.

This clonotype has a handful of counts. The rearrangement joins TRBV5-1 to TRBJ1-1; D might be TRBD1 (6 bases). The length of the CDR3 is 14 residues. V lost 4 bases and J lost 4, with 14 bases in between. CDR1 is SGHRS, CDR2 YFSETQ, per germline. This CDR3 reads CASSGGGIRTEAFF. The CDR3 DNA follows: TGCGCCAGCAGCGGGGGGGGCATTCGCACTGAAGCTTTCTTT.

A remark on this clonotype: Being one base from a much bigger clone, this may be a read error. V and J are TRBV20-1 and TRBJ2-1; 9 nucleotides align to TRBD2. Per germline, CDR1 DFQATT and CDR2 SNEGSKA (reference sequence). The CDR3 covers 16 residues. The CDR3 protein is CSSRDPTGTSSGEQFF. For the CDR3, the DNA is TGCAGTTCTAGAGATCCCACCGGGACTAGCTCGGGTGAGCAGTTCTTC.

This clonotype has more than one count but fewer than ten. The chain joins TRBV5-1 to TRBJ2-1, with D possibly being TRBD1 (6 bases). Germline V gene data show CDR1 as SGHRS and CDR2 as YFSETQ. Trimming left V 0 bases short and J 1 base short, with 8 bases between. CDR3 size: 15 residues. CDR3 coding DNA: TGCGCCAGCAGCTTGGACGGACAGTCCTACAATGAGCAGTTCTTC. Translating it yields CASSLDGQSYNEQFF. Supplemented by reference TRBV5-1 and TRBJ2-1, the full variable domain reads KAGVTQTPRYLIKTRGQQVTLSCSPISGHRSVSWYQQTPGQGLQFLFEYFSETQRNKGNFPGRFSGRQFSNSRSEMNVSTLELGDSALYLCASSLDGQSYNEQFFGPGTRLTVL.

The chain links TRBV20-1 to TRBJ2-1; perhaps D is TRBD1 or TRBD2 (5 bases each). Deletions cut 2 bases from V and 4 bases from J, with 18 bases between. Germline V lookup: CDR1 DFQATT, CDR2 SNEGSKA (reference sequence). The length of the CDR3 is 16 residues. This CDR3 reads CSARIASSWGYNEQFF. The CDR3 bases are TGCAGTGCTAGAATAGCATCAAGTTGGGGGTACAATGAGCAGTTCTTC.

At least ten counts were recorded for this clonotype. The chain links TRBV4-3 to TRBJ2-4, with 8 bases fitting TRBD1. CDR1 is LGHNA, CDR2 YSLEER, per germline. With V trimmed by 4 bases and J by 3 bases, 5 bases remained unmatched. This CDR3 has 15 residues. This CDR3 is CASSLTGDGKNIQYF. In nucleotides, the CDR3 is TGCGCCAGCAGCCTGACAGGGGACGGCAAAAACATTCAGTACTTC.